A single sample is the source of the 18 T cell receptor beta chains below, sequenced in a study of T-cell memory formation after mild COVID-19. TCRdb re-analysed the 5' RACE reads in MiXCR, keeping a single row per CDR3 protein. Here the sample spans around 410,000 distinct CDR3 sequences, more than 20% being singletons. The sample was PBMCs or a T cell subset sorted from them (not recorded which). These receptors all come from an adult woman who had mild COVID-19 (a few samples of this study predate the infection). Cell type and time point are not known.

This clonotype has more than one count but fewer than ten. The chain has TRBV30 and TRBJ2-3; D remains unclear. CDR1 is GTSNPN, CDR2 SVGIG, per germline (reference sequence). The ends were cut back, 2 bases at V and 2 bases at J, with 11 bases in the middle. This CDR3 region has 14 residues. CDR3 DNA sequence: TGTGCCTGGAGTCTCCAACTCCACACAGATACGCAGTATTTT. This codes for CAWSLQLHTDTQYF.

The chain recombines TRBV12-3 or TRBV12-4 with TRBJ1-5, with 9 bases fitting TRBD1. The CDR3 runs 14 residues. V was clipped by 6 bases and J by 5 bases; unmatched bases: 5. The CDR3, as DNA: TGTGCCAGCAGGTCGACAGGGGGTGATCAGCCCCAGCATTTT. This translates into CASRSTGGDQPQHF.

The V gene is TRBV25-1, the J gene TRBJ1-4; D perhaps matches TRBD1 (6 bases). The V gene's germline CDR1 is MGHDK and CDR2 SYGVNS. CDR3 length: 17 amino acids. V was clipped by 3 bases and J by 3 bases, with 17 bases between them. In DNA, the CDR3 is TGTGCCAGCAGTGAGCCTGCGTACAGGGTTGCTAATGAAAAACTGTTTTTT. Translated, it gives CASSEPAYRVANEKLFF.

The chain uses TRBV20-1 and TRBJ2-7; TRBD1 matches at 8 bases. This CDR3 comprises 13 residues. V lost 5 bases, J lost 0 bases, and 3 bases stayed unmatched. Germline CDR1 reads DFQATT; CDR2 reads SNEGSKA (reference sequence). In DNA, the CDR3 is TGCAGTGCTCGGGACAGGCGCTCCTACGAGCAGTACTTC. It codes for CSARDRRSYEQYF.

There are a few counts of this clonotype. CDR3 nucleotide sequence: TGTGCCAGCAGCTTAAGCCCTGGACGGCAAGAGACCCAGTACTTC. Its translation is CASSLSPGRQETQYF. The chain couples TRBV11-2 to TRBJ2-5, with D uncertain. The V end was cut by 2 bases, the J end by 2 bases, with 12 bases between. The germline CDR1 and CDR2 sequences are SGHAT and FQNNGV. This CDR3 spans 15 amino acids.

This clonotype appeared a few times. This rearrangement joins TRBV12-3 or TRBV12-4 to TRBJ2-5, with TRBD2 as a possible D gene (6 bases). This CDR3 spans 12 amino acids. The germline V and J ends were trimmed by 8 bases and 0 bases, with 7 bases remaining between them. The CDR3 coding sequence is TGTGCCAGCCGGGACTACCAAGAGACCCAGTACTTC. Residues: CASRDYQETQYF.

The gene calls are TRBV2 and TRBJ2-3; 10 bases fit TRBD2. J gave up 2 bases and V 3 bases, and 14 bases lay outside the gene matches. Germline CDR1 is SNHLY and CDR2 is FYNNEI. The CDR3 spans 19 residues. CDR3 region: CASSDFSFGTSENTDTQYF. In DNA, the CDR3 is TGTGCCAGCAGTGATTTTTCTTTCGGGACTAGCGAAAACACAGATACGCAGTATTTT.

The rearrangement joins TRBV10-3 to TRBJ1-5; TRBD1 is a possible D gene (5 bases). The CDR3 loop spans 19 amino acids. The germline CDR1 and CDR2 sequences are ENHRY and SYGVKD. Trimming shortened V by 0 bases and J by 0 bases, and 18 bases separated the two germline ends. CDR3 DNA sequence: TGTGCCATCAGTGAGTCGGGGCAGGTTTCTCCTTTTAGCAATCAGCCCCAGCATTTT. Protein sequence: CAISESGQVSPFSNQPQHF.

The genes are TRBV6-6 and TRBJ2-7, with 10 bases that match TRBD1. With 4 bases clipped from V and 6 bases from J, the junction kept 9 bases outside the gene matches. Germline V gives CDR1 MNHNY, CDR2 SVGAGI (reference sequence). CDR3 length equals 15 residues. The CDR3 nucleotides read TGTGCCAGCAGTTCCCCGATGACAGGGGGCGGCGAGCAGTACTTC. It translates to CASSSPMTGGGEQYF.

This clonotype was observed a single time. This chain uses TRBV20-1 with TRBJ2-2, with TRBD2 as a possible D gene (6 bases). The CDR3 totals 13 residues. V was cut by 4 bases and J by 7 bases, with 13 bases left in between. The germline CDR1 and CDR2 sequences are DFQATT and SNEGSKA (reference sequence). CDR3 nucleotides: TGCAGTGCTAAGAGGTGGGGGGACGGGGAGCTGTTTTTT. It encodes CSAKRWGDGELFF.

The V gene is TRBV6-2 or TRBV6-3, the J gene TRBJ2-2, with a possible D match to TRBD2 (5 bases). The CDR3 sequence is 15 residues long. V was cut by 2 bases and J by 2 bases, with 9 bases left in between. Germline V CDR1 and CDR2: MNHEY, SVGEGT. CDR3 sequence: CASSYLAGNTGELFF. The CDR3 nucleotides are TGTGCCAGCAGTTACCTTGCGGGTAACACCGGGGAGCTGTTTTTT.

This chain uses TRBV5-1 with TRBJ1-3; a possible D gene is TRBD1 (5 bases). Trimming cost V 5 bases and J 0 bases, with 12 bases left between them. The CDR3 totals 15 residues. Germline CDR1 SGHRS, CDR2 YFSETQ. The DNA of the CDR3 is TGCGCCAGCAGATTGACAGTGAACTCTGGAAACACCATATATTTT. This translates into CASRLTVNSGNTIYF.

The chain is built from TRBV20-1 and TRBJ2-7; 7 bases fit TRBD1. The CDR3 totals 14 residues. V was pared by 1 base and J by 3 bases, with 6 bases of the junction left unmatched. Germline V gene data show CDR1 as DFQATT and CDR2 as SNEGSKA (reference sequence). The CDR3 sequence: CSARATTGNYEQYF. In DNA, the CDR3 is TGCAGTGCTAGAGCCACGACAGGGAACTACGAGCAGTACTTC.

The chain has TRBV20-1 and TRBJ2-7, with D possibly being TRBD1 (5 bases). The CDR3 contains 12 residues. Germline V lookup: CDR1 DFQATT, CDR2 SNEGSKA (reference sequence). V shed 6 bases and J shed 5 bases, with 14 bases lying between them. The CDR3 nucleotides read TGCAGTGCCATTGCCAGGGCTCACGAGCAGTACTTC. Its translation: CSAIARAHEQYF.

J is TRBJ2-3 and V is TRBV6-5, with D tentatively TRBD2 (6 bases). CDR3 size: 15 residues. Deletions cut 0 bases from V and 4 bases from J, with 11 bases between. Germline assignment: CDR1 MNHEY and CDR2 SVGAGI. In nucleotides, the CDR3 is TGTGCCAGCAGTTACTCGCCGGGAGAGGCAGATACGCAGTATTTT. Translated, it gives CASSYSPGEADTQYF.

This clonotype occurred a few times. The V call is TRBV12-3 or TRBV12-4, the J call TRBJ2-3; D is tentatively TRBD1 or TRBD2 (5 bases each). The CDR3 length is 13 residues. V lost 7 bases, J lost 4 bases, and 12 bases lay in between. CDR3: CASTPSGPDTQYF. The CDR3 DNA reads as TGTGCCAGCACCCCCTCGGGACCAGATACGCAGTATTTT.

The chain has TRBV4-1 and TRBJ1-2; TRBD1 matches at 10 bases. Germline assignment: CDR1 MGHRA and CDR2 YSYEKL. The trim removed 0 bases at V and 7 bases at J, leaving 14 bases unmatched. The CDR3 contains 18 residues. The CDR3 spells CASSQERTGGSIIGGYTF. In DNA, the CDR3 is TGCGCCAGCAGCCAAGAGCGGACAGGGGGATCGATTATCGGTGGCTACACCTTC.

The rearrangement uses TRBV24-1 and TRBJ1-3; D unclear. V was trimmed by 2 bases and J by 4 bases, leaving 17 bases between them. There are 17 residues in the CDR3. Germline-derived CDR1 and CDR2 are KGHDR and SFDVKD. The DNA of the CDR3 is TGTGCCACCAGTGATTCCCCCGGTTCCCCCTCCGGAAACACCATATATTTT. Translating it yields CATSDSPGSPSGNTIYF.